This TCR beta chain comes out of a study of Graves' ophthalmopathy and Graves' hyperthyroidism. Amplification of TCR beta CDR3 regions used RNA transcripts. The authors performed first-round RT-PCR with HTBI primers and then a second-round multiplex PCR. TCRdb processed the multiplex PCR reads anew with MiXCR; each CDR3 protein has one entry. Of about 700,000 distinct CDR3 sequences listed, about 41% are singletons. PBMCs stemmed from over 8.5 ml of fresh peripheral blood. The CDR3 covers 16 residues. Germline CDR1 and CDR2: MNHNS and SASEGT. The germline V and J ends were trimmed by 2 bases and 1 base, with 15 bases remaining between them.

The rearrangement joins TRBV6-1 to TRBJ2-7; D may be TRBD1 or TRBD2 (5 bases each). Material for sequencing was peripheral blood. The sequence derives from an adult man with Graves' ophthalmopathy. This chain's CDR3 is CASSELVGAGSYEQYF. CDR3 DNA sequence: TGTGCCAGCAGTGAATTGGTCGGGGCTGGTTCCTACGAGCAGTACTTC.